The clone carrying this T cell receptor beta chain was found a few times. The antigen is unknown. The isolated RNA, all of it, was reverse transcribed, so expressed TCRB transcripts were what got sequenced. Clones were read by immunoSEQ multiplex PCR, and TCRdb kept only the in-frame ones, dropping some. The top ten clones hold less than 0.025% of a sample with under 850,000 clones, around 15% of them seen once. The entry originates in a study of beta chain features in type 1 diabetes. Looking at the study overall: Comparable age, gender and cell yields were observed in patients relative to healthy donors. Whole-study results and caveats: Type 1 diabetes patients showed a moderate but significant shortening of TCRB CDR3s in all four CD4+ subsets.

V lost 0 bases, J lost 0 bases, and 12 bases lay in between. Germline CDR1 reads GTSNPN; CDR2 reads SVGIG (reference sequence). The CDR3 sequence is 16 residues long. The clonotype was recovered from a young man with type 1 diabetes. Sequencing was carried out using naive CD4+ T cells from blood. The chain employs TRBV30 and TRBJ1-3; D is ambiguous. The CDR3, as DNA: TGTGCCTGGAGTGTTGGCCAGACGAGCTCTGGAAACACCATATATTTT. It specifies CAWSVGQTSSGNTIYF.